These 3 T cell receptor beta chains were all obtained from the same sample, sequenced in a study of blood T cell repertoires in COVID-19. Assay used: immunoSEQ multiplex PCR; TCRdb lists only in-frame clones, some missing. The sample shows some 150,000 clones, around 83% of them seen only once. The sample taken for sequencing was peripheral blood. The receptors derive from a woman aged 55-70 years with COVID-19, enrolled during active disease.

The gene calls are TRBV6-1 and TRBJ2-1; TRBD2 matches at 11 bases. CDR1 and CDR2 from the germline V gene are MNHNS and SASEGT. V was pared by 2 bases and J by 4 bases, with 7 bases of the junction left unmatched. The CDR3 runs to 17 residues. Here the CDR3 DNA reads TGTGCCAGCAGTGAACCCCTAGCGGGGGGTAGGTACAATGAGCAGTTCTTC. It encodes CASSEPLAGGRYNEQFF.

The V call is TRBV7-2, the J call TRBJ1-6; 12 bases agree with TRBD1. The CDR3 is 17 amino acids. V lost 7 bases, J lost 6 bases, and 10 bases stayed unmatched. The germline V gene has CDR1 SGHTA and CDR2 FQGNSA. DNA for the CDR3: TGTGCCAGCACCAGGGGACAGGGGGCAAGAATTAATTCACCCCTCCACTTT. Encoded protein: CASTRGQGARINSPLHF.

J is TRBJ2-3 and V is TRBV9; unclear D gene. V shed 0 bases and J shed 0 bases, with 8 bases lying between them. The length of the CDR3 is 15 residues. Germline V lookup: CDR1 SGDLS, CDR2 YYNGEE. Written as DNA, the CDR3 is TGTGCCAGCAGCGTAGCTGCTACTAGCACAGATACGCAGTATTTT. Protein product: CASSVAATSTDTQYF.